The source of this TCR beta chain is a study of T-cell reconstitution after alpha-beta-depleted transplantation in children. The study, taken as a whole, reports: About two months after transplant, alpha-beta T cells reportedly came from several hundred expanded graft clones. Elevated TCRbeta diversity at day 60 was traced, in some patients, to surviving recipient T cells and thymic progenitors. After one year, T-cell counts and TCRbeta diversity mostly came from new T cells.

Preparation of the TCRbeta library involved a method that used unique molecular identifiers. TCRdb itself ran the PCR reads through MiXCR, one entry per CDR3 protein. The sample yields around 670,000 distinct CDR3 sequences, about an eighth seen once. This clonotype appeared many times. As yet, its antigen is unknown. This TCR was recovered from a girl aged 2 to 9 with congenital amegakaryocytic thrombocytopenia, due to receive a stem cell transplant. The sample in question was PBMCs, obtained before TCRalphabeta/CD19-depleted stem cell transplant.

Here the CDR3 DNA reads TGTGCCAGCAGTGTCCGGGCCGGTATGGATTCACCCCTCCACTTT. Its protein product is CASSVRAGMDSPLHF. V usage is TRBV25-1 and J usage is TRBJ1-6, with unresolved D. V was clipped by 4 bases and J by 8 bases, with 15 bases between them. From germline, CDR1 is MGHDK and CDR2 SYGVNS. There are 15 residues in the CDR3.